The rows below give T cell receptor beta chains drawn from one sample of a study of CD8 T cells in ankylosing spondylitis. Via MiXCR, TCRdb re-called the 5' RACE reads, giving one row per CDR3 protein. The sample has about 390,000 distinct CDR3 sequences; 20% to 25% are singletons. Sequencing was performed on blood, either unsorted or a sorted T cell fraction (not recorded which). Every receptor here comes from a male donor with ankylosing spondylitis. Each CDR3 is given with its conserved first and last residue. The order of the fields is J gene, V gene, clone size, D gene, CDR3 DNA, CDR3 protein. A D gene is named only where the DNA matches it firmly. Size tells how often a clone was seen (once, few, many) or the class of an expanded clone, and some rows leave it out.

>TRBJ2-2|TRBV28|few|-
TGTGCCAGCACCATCTCCGGGGGAGGAAACACCGGGGAGCTGTTTTTT
CASTISGGGNTGELFF
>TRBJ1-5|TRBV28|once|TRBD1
TGTGCCAGCATCCGGGACAGGGTTAATCAGCCCCAGCATTTT
CASIRDRVNQPQHF
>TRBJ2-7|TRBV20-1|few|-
TGCAGTGGACAGGGAGGGATCTACGAGCAGTACTTC
CSGQGGIYEQYF
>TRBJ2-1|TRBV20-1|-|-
TGCAGTGCTAGACCCGGAGAAGGCGCCTACAATGAGCAGTTCTTC
CSARPGEGAYNEQFF
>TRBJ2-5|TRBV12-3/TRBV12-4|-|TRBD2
TGTGCCAGCAGCTCGGGGGGGTGGGACTTAGGTAGCTTGCAGACCCAGTACTTC
CASSSGGWDLGSLQTQYF
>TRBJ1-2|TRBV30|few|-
TGTGCCTGGAGTGGAAGGACAGTTAACTATGGCTACACCTTC
CAWSGRTVNYGYTF
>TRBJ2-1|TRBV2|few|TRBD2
TGTGCCAGCAAGGGACTAGCGTCCTACAATGAGCAGTTCTTC
CASKGLASYNEQFF
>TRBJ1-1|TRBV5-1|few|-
TGCGCCAGCAGCTGGGGGACGTCTGGAGGGGACACTGAAGCTTTCTTT
CASSWGTSGGDTEAFF
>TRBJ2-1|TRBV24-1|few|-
TGTGCCACCAGTGGGGCAGGGGTGGGGTGGAATGAGCAGTTCTTC
CATSGAGVGWNEQFF
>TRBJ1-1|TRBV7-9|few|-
TGTGCCAGCAGCTTAGGTTTCAGTACTGAAGCTTTCTTT
CASSLGFSTEAFF
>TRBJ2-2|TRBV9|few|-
TGTGCCAGCACCCACTCGTCGGGTCAGGGCGGGGAGCTGTTTTTT
CASTHSSGQGGELFF
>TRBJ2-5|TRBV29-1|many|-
TGCAGCGTTGAAGAGGTGGAGACCCAGTACTTC
CSVEEVETQYF
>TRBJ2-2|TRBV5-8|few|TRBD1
TGTGCCAGCAGCCGGGGACAGGGAAACACCGGGGAGCTGTTTTTT
CASSRGQGNTGELFF
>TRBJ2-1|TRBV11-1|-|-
TGTGCCAGCAGCCTGGACCACTACAATGAGCAGTTCTTC
CASSLDHYNEQFF
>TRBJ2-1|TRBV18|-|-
TGTGCCAGCTCACGGGACGGCTACAATGAGCAGTTCTTC
CASSRDGYNEQFF
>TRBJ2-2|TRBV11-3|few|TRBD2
TGTGCCAGCAGCACTAGCGCCAACACCGGGGAGCTGTTTTTT
CASSTSANTGELFF
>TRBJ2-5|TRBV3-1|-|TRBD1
TGTGCCAGCACTAAGACAGGGGAAGAGACCCAGTACTTC
CASTKTGEETQYF
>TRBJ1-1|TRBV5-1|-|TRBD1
TGCGCCAGCAGCTTGTCGGGGACAGACAACACTGAAGCTTTCTTT
CASSLSGTDNTEAFF
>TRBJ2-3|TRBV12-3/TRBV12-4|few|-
TGTGCCAGCACCCCGGTAGGGGTTGGAGATACGCAGTATTTT
CASTPVGVGDTQYF
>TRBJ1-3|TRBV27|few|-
TGTGCCAGCAGCCCTTGGGGGGAAGGAAACACCATATATTTT
CASSPWGEGNTIYF
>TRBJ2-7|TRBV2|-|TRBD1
TGTGCCAGCAGAACCCGGGACAGGGCGTCCTACGAGCAGTACTTC
CASRTRDRASYEQYF
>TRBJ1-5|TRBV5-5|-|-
TGTGCCAGCAGCATGGACACAAATCAGCCCCAGCATTTT
CASSMDTNQPQHF
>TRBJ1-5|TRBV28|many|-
TGTGCCAGCAGTTTATGGGGGGGCAATCAGCCCCAGCATTTT
CASSLWGGNQPQHF